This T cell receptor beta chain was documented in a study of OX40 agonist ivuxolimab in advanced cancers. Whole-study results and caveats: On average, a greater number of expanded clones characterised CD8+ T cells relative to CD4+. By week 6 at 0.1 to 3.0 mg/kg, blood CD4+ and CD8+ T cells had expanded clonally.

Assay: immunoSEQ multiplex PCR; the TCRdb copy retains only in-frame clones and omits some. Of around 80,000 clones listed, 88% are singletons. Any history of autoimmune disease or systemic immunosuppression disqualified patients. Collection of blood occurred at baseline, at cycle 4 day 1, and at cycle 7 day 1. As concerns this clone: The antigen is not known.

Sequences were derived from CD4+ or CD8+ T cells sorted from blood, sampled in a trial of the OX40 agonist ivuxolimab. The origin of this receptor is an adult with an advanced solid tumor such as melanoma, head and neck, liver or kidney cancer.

CDR3 in amino acids: CASSPDSNQPQHF. Here the CDR3 DNA reads TGTGCCAGCAGTCCGGACAGCAATCAGCCCCAGCATTTT. This chain connects TRBV6-1 to TRBJ1-5, with D unresolved. Deletions cut 5 bases from V and 1 base from J, with 6 bases between. This CDR3 region has 13 residues. Germline CDR1 MNHNS, CDR2 SASEGT.